What follows is one TCR beta chain and its context. The antigen remains unidentified. On average, the one heparinised blood draw given by each donor was around 120 mL. This entry belongs to a study of beta chain features in type 1 diabetes. Overall study results and limits: The similarity of naive, central memory and Treg TCRB repertoires appeared greater among patients than among healthy donors.

The investigators reverse transcribed all of the isolated RNA, so they sequenced expressed TCRB transcripts. Average reads for naive, central memory and regulatory T cell samples were several million. This table comes from immunoSEQ multiplex PCR, and its TCRdb copy is limited to in-frame clones, with some not included. The table shows roughly 150,000 clones, with 11% occurring only once. Trimming removed 6 bases at V and 6 bases at J, with 14 bases between. The germline V gene has CDR1 LNHNV and CDR2 YYDKDF (reference sequence). The CDR3 is 14 residues long. Sequences were obtained from central memory CD4+ T cells from blood. The chain employs TRBV15 and TRBJ2-2, with D possibly being TRBD2 (6 bases). This sequence originates from a young man in good health. Written as DNA, the CDR3 is TGTGCCACCAGGCCGTTAACTAGCCCCGGGGAGCTGTTTTTT. Translated, it gives CATRPLTSPGELFF.